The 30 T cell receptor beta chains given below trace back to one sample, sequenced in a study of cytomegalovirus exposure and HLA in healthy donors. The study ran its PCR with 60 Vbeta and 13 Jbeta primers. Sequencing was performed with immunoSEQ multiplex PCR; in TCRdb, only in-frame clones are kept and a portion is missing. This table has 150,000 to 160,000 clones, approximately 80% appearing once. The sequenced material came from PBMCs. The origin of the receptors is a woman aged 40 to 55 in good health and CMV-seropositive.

In DNA form, the CDR3 reads TGCGCCAGCAGCCGTCGGGGGGATGAAAAACTGTTTTTT. Translating gives CASSRRGDEKLFF. The V gene is TRBV5-1, the J gene TRBJ1-4, with D perhaps TRBD1 (5 bases). With 4 bases removed from V and 6 bases from J, the gap between germline ends came to 10 bases. This CDR3 contains 13 residues. In germline, CDR1 is SGHRS, CDR2 YFSETQ.

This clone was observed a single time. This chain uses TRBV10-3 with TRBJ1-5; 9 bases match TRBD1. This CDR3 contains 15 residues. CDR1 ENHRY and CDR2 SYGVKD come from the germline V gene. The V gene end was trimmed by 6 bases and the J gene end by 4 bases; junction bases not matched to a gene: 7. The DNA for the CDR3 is TGTGCCATCAGCAACCGGGACAGGGATAATCAGCCCCAGCATTTT. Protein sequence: CAISNRDRDNQPQHF.

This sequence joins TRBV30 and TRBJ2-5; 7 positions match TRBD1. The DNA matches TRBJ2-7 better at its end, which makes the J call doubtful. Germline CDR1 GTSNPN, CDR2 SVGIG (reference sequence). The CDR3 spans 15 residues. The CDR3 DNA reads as TGTGCCTGGAGTGTTAGACAGGGAAGATCCTACGAGCAGTACTTC. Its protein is CAWSVRQGRSYEQYF.

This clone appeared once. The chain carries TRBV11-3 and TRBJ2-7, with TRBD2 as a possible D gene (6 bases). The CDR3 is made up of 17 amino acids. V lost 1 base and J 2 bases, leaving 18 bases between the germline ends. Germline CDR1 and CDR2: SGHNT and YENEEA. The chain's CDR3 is CASSLGPRGGIAYEQYF. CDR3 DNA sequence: TGTGCCAGCAGCTTAGGGCCGCGGGGCGGGATTGCCTACGAGCAGTACTTC.

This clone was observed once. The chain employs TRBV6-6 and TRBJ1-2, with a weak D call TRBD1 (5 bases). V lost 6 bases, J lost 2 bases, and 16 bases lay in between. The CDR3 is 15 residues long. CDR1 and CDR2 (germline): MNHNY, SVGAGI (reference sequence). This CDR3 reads CASSHGGIGNYGYTF. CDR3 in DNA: TGTGCCAGCAGCCACGGGGGGATTGGGAACTATGGCTACACCTTC.

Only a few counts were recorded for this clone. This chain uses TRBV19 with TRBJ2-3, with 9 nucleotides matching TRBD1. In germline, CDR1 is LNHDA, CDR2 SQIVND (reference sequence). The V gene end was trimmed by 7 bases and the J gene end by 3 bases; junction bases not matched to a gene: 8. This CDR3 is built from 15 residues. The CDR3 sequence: CASMRQGGVTDTQYF. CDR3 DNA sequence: TGTGCCAGTATGAGACAGGGGGGTGTAACAGATACGCAGTATTTT.

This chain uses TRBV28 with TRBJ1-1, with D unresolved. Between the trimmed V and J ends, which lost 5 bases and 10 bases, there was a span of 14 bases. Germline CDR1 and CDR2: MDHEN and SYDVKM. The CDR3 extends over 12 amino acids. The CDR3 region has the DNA TGTGCCAGCAGTCCCAGCGTAGGTGGAGCTTTCTTT. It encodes CASSPSVGGAFF.

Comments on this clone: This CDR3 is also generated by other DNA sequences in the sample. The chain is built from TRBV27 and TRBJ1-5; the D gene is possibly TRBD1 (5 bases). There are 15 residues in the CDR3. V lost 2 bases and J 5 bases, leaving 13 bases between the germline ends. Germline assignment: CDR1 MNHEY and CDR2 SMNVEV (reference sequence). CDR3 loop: CASSLREQGYQPQHF. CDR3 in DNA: TGTGCCAGCAGTTTACGTGAGCAGGGTTATCAGCCCCAGCATTTT.

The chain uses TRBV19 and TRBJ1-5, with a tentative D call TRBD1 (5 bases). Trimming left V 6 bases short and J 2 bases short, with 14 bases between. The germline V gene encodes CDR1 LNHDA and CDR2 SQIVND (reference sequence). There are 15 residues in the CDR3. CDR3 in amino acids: CASSTEDSRNQPQHF. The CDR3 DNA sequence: TGTGCCAGTAGCACCGAAGACAGCCGCAATCAGCCCCAGCATTTT.

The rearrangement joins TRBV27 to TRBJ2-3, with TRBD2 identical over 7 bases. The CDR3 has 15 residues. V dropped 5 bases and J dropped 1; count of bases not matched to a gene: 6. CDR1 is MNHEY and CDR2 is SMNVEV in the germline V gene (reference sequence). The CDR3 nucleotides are TGTGCCAGCAGTGTCATAACTAGCGGCACAGATACGCAGTATTTT. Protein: CASSVITSGTDTQYF.

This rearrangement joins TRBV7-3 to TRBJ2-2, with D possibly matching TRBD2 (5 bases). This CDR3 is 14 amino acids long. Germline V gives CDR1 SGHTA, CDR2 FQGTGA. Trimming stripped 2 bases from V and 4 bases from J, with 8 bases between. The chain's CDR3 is CASSLVRGTGELFF. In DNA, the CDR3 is TGTGCCAGCAGCTTAGTTCGGGGCACCGGGGAGCTGTTTTTT.

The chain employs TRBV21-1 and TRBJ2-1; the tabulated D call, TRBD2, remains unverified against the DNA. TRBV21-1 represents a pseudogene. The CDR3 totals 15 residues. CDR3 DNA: TGTGCCAGCCCTCTGGGCGGGAGTGGTTACAATGAGCAGTTCTTC. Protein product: CASPLGGSGYNEQFF.

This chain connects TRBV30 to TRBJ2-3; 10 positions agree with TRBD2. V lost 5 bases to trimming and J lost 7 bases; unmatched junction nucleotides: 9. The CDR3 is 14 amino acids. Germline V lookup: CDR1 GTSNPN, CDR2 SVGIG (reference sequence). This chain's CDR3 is CAWQAGGDVNTQYF. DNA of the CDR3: TGTGCCTGGCAAGCGGGAGGGGATGTGAATACGCAGTATTTT.

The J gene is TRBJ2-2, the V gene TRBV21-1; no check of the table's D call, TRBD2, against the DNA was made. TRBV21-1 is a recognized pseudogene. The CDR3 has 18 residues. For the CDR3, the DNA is TGTGCCAGCAGCAAAAGAGCGGATGTGGGACTAGCGAACGGGGAGCTGTTTTTT. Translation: CASSKRADVGLANGELFF.

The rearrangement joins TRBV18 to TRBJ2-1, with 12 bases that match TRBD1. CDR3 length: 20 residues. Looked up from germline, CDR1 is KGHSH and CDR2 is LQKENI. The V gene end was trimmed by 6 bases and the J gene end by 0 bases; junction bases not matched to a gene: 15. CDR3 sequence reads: CASSPNAGQGAAISYNEQFF. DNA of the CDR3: TGTGCCAGCTCCCCTAACGCGGGACAGGGGGCTGCAATCTCCTACAATGAGCAGTTCTTC.

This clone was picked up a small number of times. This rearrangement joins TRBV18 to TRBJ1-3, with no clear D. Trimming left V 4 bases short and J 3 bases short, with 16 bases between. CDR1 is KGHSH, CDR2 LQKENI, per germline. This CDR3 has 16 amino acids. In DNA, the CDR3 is TGTGCCAGCTCACATGCCGGTTCTGTTTTTGGAAACACCATATATTTT. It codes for CASSHAGSVFGNTIYF.

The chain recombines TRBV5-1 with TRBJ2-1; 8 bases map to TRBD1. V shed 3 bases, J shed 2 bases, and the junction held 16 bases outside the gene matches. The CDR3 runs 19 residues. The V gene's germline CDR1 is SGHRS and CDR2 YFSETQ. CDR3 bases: TGCGCCAGCAGCTCTGGCGTATTGTACCGGGACAGGACCTACAATGAGCAGTTCTTC. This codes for CASSSGVLYRDRTYNEQFF.

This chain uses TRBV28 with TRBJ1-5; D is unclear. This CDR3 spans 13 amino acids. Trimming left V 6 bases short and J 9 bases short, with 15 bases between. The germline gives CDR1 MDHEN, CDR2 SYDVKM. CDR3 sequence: CASRRVLYRPQHF. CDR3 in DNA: TGTGCCAGCAGGAGGGTCCTTTACAGGCCCCAGCATTTT.

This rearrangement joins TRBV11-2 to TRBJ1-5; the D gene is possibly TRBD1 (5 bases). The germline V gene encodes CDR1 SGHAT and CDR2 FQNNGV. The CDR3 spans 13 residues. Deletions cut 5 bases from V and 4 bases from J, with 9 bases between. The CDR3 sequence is CASSPGGNQPQHF. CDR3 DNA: TGTGCCAGCAGCCCCGGGGGGAATCAGCCCCAGCATTTT.

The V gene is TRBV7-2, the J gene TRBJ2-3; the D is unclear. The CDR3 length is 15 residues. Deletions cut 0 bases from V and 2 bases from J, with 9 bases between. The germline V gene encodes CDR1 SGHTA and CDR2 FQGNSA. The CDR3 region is CASSLAGSNTDTQYF. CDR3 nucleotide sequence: TGTGCCAGCAGCTTAGCGGGCAGTAACACAGATACGCAGTATTTT.

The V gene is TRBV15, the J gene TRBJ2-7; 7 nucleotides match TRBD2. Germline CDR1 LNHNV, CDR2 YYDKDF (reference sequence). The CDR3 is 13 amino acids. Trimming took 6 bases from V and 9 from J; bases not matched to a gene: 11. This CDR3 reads CATSLLANYRQYF. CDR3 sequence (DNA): TGTGCCACCAGTCTACTAGCGAATTACCGGCAGTACTTC.

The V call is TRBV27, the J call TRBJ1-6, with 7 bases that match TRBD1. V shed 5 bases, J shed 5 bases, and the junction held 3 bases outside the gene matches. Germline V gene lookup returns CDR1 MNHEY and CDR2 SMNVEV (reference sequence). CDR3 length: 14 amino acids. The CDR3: CASSPGQDNSPLHF. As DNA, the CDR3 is TGTGCCAGCAGTCCCGGACAGGATAATTCACCCCTCCACTTT.

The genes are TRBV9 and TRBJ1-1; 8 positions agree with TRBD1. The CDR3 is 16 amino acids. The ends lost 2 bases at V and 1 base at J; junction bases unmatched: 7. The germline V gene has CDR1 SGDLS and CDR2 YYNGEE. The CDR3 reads CASSVWSGTGNTEAFF. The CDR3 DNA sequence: TGTGCCAGCAGCGTTTGGTCCGGGACAGGGAACACTGAAGCTTTCTTT.

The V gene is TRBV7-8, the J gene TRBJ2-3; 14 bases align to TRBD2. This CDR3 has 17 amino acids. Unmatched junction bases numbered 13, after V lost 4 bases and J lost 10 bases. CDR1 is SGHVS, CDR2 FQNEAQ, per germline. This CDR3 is CASSSPRTSGRFLAQYF. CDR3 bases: TGTGCCAGCAGCTCACCTCGGACTAGCGGGAGGTTCCTAGCGCAGTATTTT.

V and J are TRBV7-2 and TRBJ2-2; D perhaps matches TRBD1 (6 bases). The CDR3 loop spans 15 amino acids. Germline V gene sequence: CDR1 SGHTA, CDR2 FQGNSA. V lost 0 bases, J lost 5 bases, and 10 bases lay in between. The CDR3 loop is CASSLAGARTGELFF. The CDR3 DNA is TGTGCCAGCAGCTTAGCGGGGGCGAGGACCGGGGAGCTGTTTTTT.

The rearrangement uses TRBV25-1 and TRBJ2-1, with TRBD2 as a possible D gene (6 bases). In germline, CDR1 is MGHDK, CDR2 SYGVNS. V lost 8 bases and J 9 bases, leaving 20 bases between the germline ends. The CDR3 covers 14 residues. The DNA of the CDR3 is TGTGCCAGCTTAAATCCCATTAACGGGAGTGAGCAGTTCTTC. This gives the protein CASLNPINGSEQFF.

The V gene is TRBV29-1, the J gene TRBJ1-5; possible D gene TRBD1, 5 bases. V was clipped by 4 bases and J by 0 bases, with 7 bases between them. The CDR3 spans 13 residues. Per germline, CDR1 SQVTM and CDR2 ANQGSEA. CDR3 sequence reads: CSVAGDSNQPQHF. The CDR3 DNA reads TGCAGCGTTGCGGGGGATAGCAATCAGCCCCAGCATTTT.

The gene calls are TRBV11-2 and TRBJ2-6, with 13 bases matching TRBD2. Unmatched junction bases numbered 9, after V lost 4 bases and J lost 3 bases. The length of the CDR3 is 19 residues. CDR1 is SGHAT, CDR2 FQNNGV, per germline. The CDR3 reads CASSSIGLAGEDGANVLTF. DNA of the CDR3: TGTGCCAGCAGCTCCATCGGACTAGCGGGAGAGGATGGGGCCAACGTCCTGACTTTC.

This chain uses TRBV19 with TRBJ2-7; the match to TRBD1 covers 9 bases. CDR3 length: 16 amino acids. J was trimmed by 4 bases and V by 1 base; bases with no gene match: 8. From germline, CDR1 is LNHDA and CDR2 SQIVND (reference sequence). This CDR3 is CASSIGPGQGGYEQYF. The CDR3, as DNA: TGTGCCAGTAGTATAGGCCCGGGACAGGGAGGGTACGAGCAGTACTTC.

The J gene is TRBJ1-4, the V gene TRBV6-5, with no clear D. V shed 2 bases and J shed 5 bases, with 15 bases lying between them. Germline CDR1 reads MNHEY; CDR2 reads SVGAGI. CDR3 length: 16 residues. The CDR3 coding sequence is TGTGCCAGCAGTTACACACAGCCAGGCTCAAATGAAAAACTGTTTTTT. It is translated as CASSYTQPGSNEKLFF.